This T cell receptor beta chain was identified in a study of blood T cell repertoires in COVID-19 (dated by TCRdb to between 2020 and 2021). Background for the entire study: Samples from collaborators originated in the United States, Italy and Spain and spanned both the acute and convalescent phases of COVID-19. Samples came from the ongoing ImmuneRACE study (first 160 participants) plus 1,254 subjects from 6 global collaborators. A freely available public database, intended as a resource for researchers studying the immune response to SARS-CoV-2, is where the repertoires were released. Deeply sampled blood TCRbeta repertoires from subjects exposed to, actively infected with, or recovered from COVID-19 were included in the dataset. Where HLA class I and class II types were available, the types were taken from metadata supplied by the sample provider, not from assay-based typing. The prospective study material was composed of cDNA or gDNA derived from T cells, B-cell-depleted T cells, or PBMCs. Nearly every sample came with metadata listing a de-identified subject ID, COVID-19 status, age in years and sex. Results the study describes overall, beyond this receptor: The amount of clinical and demographic metadata varied by source and participant and was provided uncurated.

In the prospective study, participants were roughly 18 to 100 years old, resided in approximately 22 geographic areas of the United States, and were enrolled through a virtual design. In the prospective study, participants were assigned to cohorts based on the clinical history participants reported in a screening survey and a study questionnaire. Each participant in the prospective study had whole blood, serum and a nasopharyngeal or oropharyngeal swab collected by mobile phlebotomists. Over a roughly two-month period, participants in the prospective study had the option of providing additional blood draws and questionnaires. Before DNA extraction, prospective study blood samples were shipped either frozen or at room temperature. The germline ends are 10 bases apart after V is trimmed by 0 bases and J by 11 bases. As encoded in the germline V gene, CDR1 is LGHNA while CDR2 is YNFKEQ. Measured from the cysteine to the phenylalanine, the CDR3 is 13 residues long. CDR3 DNA is the only sequence kept; it has 39 bases, read in frame from the first base.

With regard to this clone: It has no known antigen specificity. No base quality information exists; no much larger clone differs at one position.

TCRbeta CDR3 regions were amplified from genomic DNA using the immunoSEQ Assay, a bias-controlled multiplex PCR. In the source study's methods: The number of nucleated cells in each sample was estimated by amplification of reference gene primers within the assay. To quantify the absolute abundance of each unique TCRbeta CDR3 rearrangement, sequence reads were collapsed and filtered. Productive Simpson clonality was computed per sample as the square root of Simpson's diversity index over productive rearrangements. TCRdb stores this immuneACCESS table with in-frame sequences only. Part of the clones is absent; in the studies checked, under half of the shortfall reflects unresolved V genes, and no reason is known for the rest. V and J calls and clone size come straight from that table; D and trimming were deduced from the DNA. For this sample the table gives hundreds of thousands of clones, of which about 91% were detected only once. In total, the top ten clones hold approximately 15% of the sample.

The source is a woman aged 45 to 65 with acute COVID-19. The rearranged chain carries TRBV4-2 and TRBJ1-4; the D gene remains uncertain. Sequencing was performed on PBMCs or T cells enriched from blood (not recorded which). The DNA sequence is given as TGTGCCAGCAGCCAAGAGACAAAATTTAAACTGTTTTTT. The translation is CASSQETKFKLFF.